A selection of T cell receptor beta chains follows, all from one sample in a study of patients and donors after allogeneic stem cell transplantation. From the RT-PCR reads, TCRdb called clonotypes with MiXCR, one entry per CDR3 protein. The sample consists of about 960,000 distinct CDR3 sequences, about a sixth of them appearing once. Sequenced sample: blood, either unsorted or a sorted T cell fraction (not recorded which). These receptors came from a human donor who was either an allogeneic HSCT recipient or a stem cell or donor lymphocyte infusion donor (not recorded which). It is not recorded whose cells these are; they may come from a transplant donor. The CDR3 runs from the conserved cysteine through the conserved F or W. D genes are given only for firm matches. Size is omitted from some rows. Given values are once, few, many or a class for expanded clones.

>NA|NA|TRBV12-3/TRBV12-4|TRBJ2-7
TGTGCCAGCAGTTGTTGCCAGGGTAACGAGCAGTACTTC
CASSCCQGNEQYF
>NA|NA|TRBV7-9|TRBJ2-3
TGTGCCAGCAGCCGGGGAAGCGGGTTCTCCACAGATACGCAGTATTTT
CASSRGSGFSTDTQYF
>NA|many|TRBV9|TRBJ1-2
TGTGCCAGCAGCGTAGGGAGGAGCTATGGCTACACCTTC
CASSVGRSYGYTF
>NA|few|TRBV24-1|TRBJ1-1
TGTGCCACCAGCCACGGTAGGCGAGCTTTCTTT
CATSHGRRAFF
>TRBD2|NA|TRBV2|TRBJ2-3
TGTGTCTCACGTGCAGCGGGAGAGGGGGTTTATAGCACAGATACGCAGTATTTT
CVSRAAGEGVYSTDTQYF
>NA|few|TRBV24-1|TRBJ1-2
TGTGCCACCAGTGAACAGACGAACTATGGCTACACCTTC
CATSEQTNYGYTF
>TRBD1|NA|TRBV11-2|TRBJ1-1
TGTGCCAGCAGCTTAGCTCGACAGGGGTTGGACACTGAAGCTTTCTTT
CASSLARQGLDTEAFF
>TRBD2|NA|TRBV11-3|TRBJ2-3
TGTGCCAGCAGCTTAAAAGGACTAGCGCTTGAGAATACGCAGTATTTT
CASSLKGLALENTQYF
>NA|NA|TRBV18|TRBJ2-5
TGTGCCAGCTCACCACTACGAAATTTAGAGACCCAGTACTTC
CASSPLRNLETQYF
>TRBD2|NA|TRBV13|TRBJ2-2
TGTGCCAGCAGCAAACTAGCGGTTGAAAACACCGGGGAGCTGTTTTTT
CASSKLAVENTGELFF
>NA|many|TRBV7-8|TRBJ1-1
TGTGCCAGCAGAAACCGCCAGGGGACTGAAGCTTTCTTT
CASRNRQGTEAFF